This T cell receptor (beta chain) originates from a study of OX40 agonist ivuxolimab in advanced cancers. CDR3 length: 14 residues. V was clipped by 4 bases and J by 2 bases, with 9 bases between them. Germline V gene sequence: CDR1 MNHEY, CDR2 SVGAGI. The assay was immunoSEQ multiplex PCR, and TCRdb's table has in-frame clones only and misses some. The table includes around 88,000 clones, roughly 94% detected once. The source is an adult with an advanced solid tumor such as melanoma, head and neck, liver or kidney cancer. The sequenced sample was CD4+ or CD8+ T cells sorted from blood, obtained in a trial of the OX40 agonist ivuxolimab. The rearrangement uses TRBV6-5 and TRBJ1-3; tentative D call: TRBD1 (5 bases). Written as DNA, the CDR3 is TGTGCCAGCAGTTTGGGGACGGCTGGAAACACCATATATTTT. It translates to CASSLGTAGNTIYF.